The 27 T cell receptor beta chains below come from one sample, sequenced in a study of breast tumors, draining lymph nodes, adjacent tissues. From the multiplex PCR reads, TCRdb called clonotypes with MiXCR, one entry per CDR3 protein. The data hold fewer than 30,000 distinct CDR3 sequences, with 60% to 75% observed a single time. Sequenced sample: tumor-adjacent breast tissue. The receptors were sampled from a female donor with breast cancer. Some clones in this sample may be carry-over from other donors' samples.

The chain is built from TRBV6-5 and TRBJ2-7; D is undetermined. This CDR3 contains 13 residues. Trimming cost V 4 bases and J 2 bases, with 9 bases left between them. Germline lookup yields CDR1 MNHEY and CDR2 SVGAGI. Here the CDR3 reads CASSSRTPYEQYF. CDR3 in DNA: TGTGCCAGCAGTTCTCGAACTCCCTACGAGCAGTACTTC.

This chain joins TRBV6-5 and TRBJ1-2, with TRBD1 as a possible D gene (6 bases). Germline CDR1 is MNHEY and CDR2 is SVGAGI. V dropped 5 bases and J dropped 0 bases, with 13 bases sitting between them. This CDR3 spans 15 amino acids. The CDR3 spells CASSRRTASNYGYTF. DNA for the CDR3: TGTGCCAGCAGTCGCCGGACAGCTTCTAACTATGGCTACACCTTC.

The gene calls are TRBV14 and TRBJ2-2; 7 positions agree with TRBD2. The V and J ends lost 5 bases and 7 bases, in that order; junction bases with no gene match: 4. The germline gives CDR1 SGHDN, CDR2 FVKESK. The CDR3 contains 13 residues. CDR3: CASSWTRGGELFF. The CDR3 nucleotides read TGTGCCAGCAGCTGGACTAGGGGCGGGGAGCTGTTTTTT.

The V call is TRBV6-1, the J call TRBJ2-3; the match to TRBD2 covers 10 bases. From germline, CDR1 is MNHNS and CDR2 SASEGT. This CDR3 has 15 amino acids. V lost 5 bases to trimming and J lost 5 bases; unmatched junction nucleotides: 7. In DNA form, the CDR3 reads TGTGCCAGCAGTCTCCTAGCGGGAGAGGAAGATACGCAGTATTTT. Protein sequence: CASSLLAGEEDTQYF.

The chain uses TRBV5-1 and TRBJ1-4; 10 nucleotides agree with TRBD1. The V segment lost 3 bases and the J segment 8 bases; nucleotides outside the gene matches: 7. The CDR3 runs 15 residues. Germline V gene data show CDR1 as SGHRS and CDR2 as YFSETQ. The CDR3, as DNA: TGCGCCAGCAGCTACATGACAGGGGGCGGGGAAAAACTGTTTTTT. Translated, it gives CASSYMTGGGEKLFF.

This rearrangement joins TRBV5-6 to TRBJ2-3; 7 nucleotides line up with TRBD2. Per the germline V gene, CDR1 is SGHDT and CDR2 is YYEEEE. This CDR3 is 15 amino acids long. J was trimmed by 0 bases and V by 7 bases; bases with no gene match: 8. CDR3 sequence: CASRRGITSTDTQYF. In nucleotides, the CDR3 is TGTGCCAGCCGGCGGGGGATTACTAGCACAGATACGCAGTATTTT.

In its sample, this clonotype is medium-sized. The chain couples TRBV19 to TRBJ1-5; no definite D call. The germline V and J ends were trimmed by 10 bases and 0 bases, with 13 bases remaining between them. Looked up from germline, CDR1 is LNHDA and CDR2 is SQIVND (reference sequence). This CDR3 is 14 amino acids long. CDR3 sequence reads: CATSRMVSNQPQHF. The CDR3 DNA reads as TGTGCCACCTCTAGGATGGTTAGCAATCAGCCCCAGCATTTT.

The table lists this clonotype with a count of one. The chain is built from TRBV4-1 and TRBJ1-2; a possible D gene is TRBD1 (6 bases). CDR1 and CDR2 from the germline V gene are MGHRA and YSYEKL. V lost 2 bases and J lost 3, with 10 bases in between. The CDR3 covers 14 residues. CDR3 loop: CASSQIQGDYGYTF. CDR3 bases: TGCGCCAGCAGCCAAATACAGGGCGACTATGGCTACACCTTC.

The chain links TRBV2 to TRBJ1-4; 9 bases are shared with TRBD1. The CDR3 is made up of 14 amino acids. V gave up 6 bases and J gave up 8 bases; unmatched junction bases: 7. CDR1 SNHLY and CDR2 FYNNEI come from the germline V gene. CDR3 sequence: CASRVQGAGEKLFF. The CDR3 region has the DNA TGTGCCAGCAGGGTACAGGGGGCGGGAGAAAAACTGTTTTTT.

This clonotype was picked up a small number of times. V usage is TRBV7-9 and J usage is TRBJ2-5; the match to TRBD2 covers 10 bases. The CDR3 sequence is 14 residues long. Germline V CDR1 and CDR2: SEHNR, FQNEAQ (reference sequence). J was trimmed by 5 bases and V by 5 bases; bases with no gene match: 5. The CDR3 region has the DNA TGTGCCAGCAGCCAGGGACTAGCGAGGGAGACCCAGTACTTC. Residues: CASSQGLARETQYF.

The chain uses TRBV5-1 and TRBJ2-7; D possibly matches TRBD1 or TRBD2 (6 bases each). This CDR3 is built from 16 residues. Germline CDR1 and CDR2: SGHRS and YFSETQ. With 2 bases removed from V and 0 bases from J, the gap between germline ends came to 15 bases. Written as DNA, the CDR3 is TGCGCCAGCAGCTTCGAGGGGGGTTCGCCCTCCTACGAGCAGTACTTC. Residues: CASSFEGGSPSYEQYF.

V gene TRBV13 combines with J gene TRBJ2-7, with TRBD2 matching 8 bases. This CDR3 is built from 15 residues. CDR1 PRHDT and CDR2 FYEKMQ come from the germline V gene (reference sequence). The V and J ends lost 7 bases and 2 bases, in that order; junction bases with no gene match: 10. The CDR3 here is CASTHGLAPTYEQYF. In DNA, the CDR3 is TGTGCCAGCACCCATGGACTAGCTCCGACCTACGAGCAGTACTTC. Full variable domain (outside the CDR3, taken from reference TRBV13 and TRBJ2-7): AAGVIQSPRHLIKEKRETATLKCYPIPRHDTVYWYQQGPGQDPQFLISFYEKMQSDKGSIPDRFSAQQFSDYHSELNMSSLELGDSALYFCASTHGLAPTYEQYFGPGTRLTVT.

This clonotype has a single count. Here the CDR3 reads CASSFDLAGMSDTQYF. DNA of the CDR3: TGCGCCAGCAGCTTCGATCTAGCGGGAATGTCAGATACGCAGTATTTT. V and J are TRBV5-1 and TRBJ2-3, with 9 nucleotides matching TRBD2. The V gene end was trimmed by 2 bases and the J gene end by 4 bases; junction bases not matched to a gene: 8. Germline V CDR1 and CDR2: SGHRS, YFSETQ. CDR3 length: 16 residues.

By frequency in the sample, this clonotype is medium-sized. V usage is TRBV4-1 and J usage is TRBJ1-6; tentatively, D is TRBD1 (6 bases). The V end was cut by 3 bases, the J end by 7 bases, with 13 bases between. Germline values: CDR1 MGHRA, CDR2 YSYEKL. This CDR3 comprises 15 residues. CDR3 residues: CASSQSAGANSPLHF. CDR3 sequence (DNA): TGCGCCAGCAGCCAGTCTGCGGGGGCGAATTCACCCCTCCACTTT.

V is TRBV6-6 and J is TRBJ2-2, with 7 bases fitting TRBD1. Germline V gene lookup returns CDR1 MNHNY and CDR2 SVGAGI (reference sequence). V lost 5 bases and J lost 5; bases outside the gene matches: 5. CDR3 size: 14 residues. Written as DNA, the CDR3 is TGTGCCAGCAGTCCGGGGACAGATACCGGGGAGCTGTTTTTT. Its protein is CASSPGTDTGELFF.

This chain joins TRBV6-6 and TRBJ1-2; D is possibly TRBD1 (6 bases). The germline V gene has CDR1 MNHNY and CDR2 SVGAGI (reference sequence). The V gene lost 6 bases and the J gene lost 7 bases, with 12 bases spanning the gap. CDR3 length equals 12 residues. The CDR3 reads CASREQGFGYTF. CDR3 bases: TGTGCCAGCAGGGAACAGGGCTTTGGCTACACCTTC.

This sequence joins TRBV19 and TRBJ2-1; 8 bases line up with TRBD2. The junction had 17 bases not matched to a gene; V was cut back by 6 bases and J by 4 bases. Germline loops: CDR1 LNHDA, CDR2 SQIVND (reference sequence). This CDR3 comprises 18 residues. The CDR3 DNA follows: TGTGCCAGTAGCCATTGGCGCTTAGCGGGAATATTGTACAATGAGCAGTTCTTC. Protein product: CASSHWRLAGILYNEQFF.

With respect to this clonotype: One end of the junction varies from germline; a read error may be responsible. This chain connects TRBV5-1 to TRBJ2-3; TRBD2 agrees at 9 bases. The germline gives CDR1 SGHRS, CDR2 YFSETQ. This CDR3 is 16 amino acids long. CDR3 DNA sequence: TGCGCCAGCAGCTTCGGGACTAGCCTTATCTCAGATACGCGGTATTTT. Protein: CASSFGTSLISDTRYF.

The chain has TRBV4-3 and TRBJ1-3; weak D call: TRBD1 (5 bases). Trimming removed 5 bases at V and 2 bases at J, with 19 bases between. There are 17 residues in the CDR3. The germline V gene has CDR1 LGHNA and CDR2 YSLEER. In nucleotides, the CDR3 is TGCGCCAGCAGCGTCCGTTTCGGGGGTAGGACTGGAAACACCATATATTTT. Translation gives CASSVRFGGRTGNTIYF.

This chain joins TRBV6-6 and TRBJ1-2, with D hard to call. The CDR3 has 14 amino acids. CDR1 and CDR2 from the germline V gene are MNHNY and SVGAGI (reference sequence). Trimming removed 6 bases from V and 7 bases from J, with 18 bases in between. The CDR3 DNA is TGTGCCAGCAGCCCCGTGGCGGAGGCTGGTGGCTACACCTTC. Translation gives CASSPVAEAGGYTF.

V usage is TRBV20-1 and J usage is TRBJ1-5; unclear D gene. The CDR3 contains 15 residues. With 3 bases removed from V and 2 bases from J, the gap between germline ends came to 14 bases. Per the germline V gene, CDR1 is DFQATT and CDR2 is SNEGSKA (reference sequence). The CDR3 spells CSARWQNQGNQPQHF. DNA for the CDR3: TGCAGTGCTAGGTGGCAGAATCAGGGCAATCAGCCCCAGCATTTT.

The CDR3 loop is CASTDTGTGVVYEQFF. In nucleotides, the CDR3 is TGTGCCAGCACTGATACCGGGACAGGGGTGGTCTATGAGCAGTTCTTC. The V and J genes are TRBV12-3 or TRBV12-4 and TRBJ2-1; 10 bases align to TRBD1. The junction had 14 bases not matched to a gene; V was cut back by 7 bases and J by 8 bases. CDR3 length equals 16 residues.

The chain recombines TRBV6-6 with TRBJ2-7; 8 bases fit TRBD2. After removal of 4 bases from V and 4 bases from J, the junction contained 6 bases not matched to a gene. The CDR3 consists of 14 residues. The germline CDR1 and CDR2 sequences are MNHNY and SVGAGI (reference sequence). As DNA, the CDR3 is TGTGCCAGCAGTTCAGCGGGAGCTTGGTACGAGCAGTACTTC. This codes for CASSSAGAWYEQYF.

This clonotype was seen once. The chain joins TRBV7-6 to TRBJ1-6; the D gene is possibly TRBD1 (5 bases). The CDR3 extends over 16 amino acids. CDR1 SGHVS and CDR2 FNYEAQ come from the germline V gene. The V end lost 4 bases, the J end lost 6 bases, and 16 bases lay between the germline ends. The CDR3 region has the DNA TGTGCCAGCAGCTCTAACCCTCCGGGGCTTAATTCACCCCTCCACTTT. As protein: CASSSNPPGLNSPLHF. Together with reference TRBV7-6 and TRBJ1-6, the CDR3 gives the full variable domain: GAGVSQSPRYKVTKRGQDVALRCDPISGHVSLYWYRQALGQGPEFLTYFNYEAQQDKSGLPNDRFSAERPEGSISTLTIQRTEQRDSAMYRCASSSNPPGLNSPLHFGNGTRLTVT.

CDR3 nucleotide sequence: TGCAGTGCTAGTACAGGGAGCAATGAGCAGTTCTTC. Encoded protein: CSASTGSNEQFF. The chain employs TRBV20-1 and TRBJ2-1; tentatively, D is TRBD1 (6 bases). The CDR3 spans 12 residues. CDR1 and CDR2 from the germline V gene are DFQATT and SNEGSKA (reference sequence). The V end was cut by 3 bases, the J end by 6 bases, with 9 bases between.

The rearrangement uses TRBV15 and TRBJ2-2, with D perhaps TRBD2 (6 bases). The CDR3 spans 14 residues. The ends were cut back, 2 bases at V and 7 bases at J, with 11 bases in the middle. CDR1 is LNHNV and CDR2 is YYDKDF in the germline V gene (reference sequence). The CDR3 protein is CATSRRLDSGELFF. CDR3 nucleotide sequence: TGTGCCACCAGCAGAAGACTAGATAGCGGGGAGCTGTTTTTT.

This clonotype has just a few counts. The genes are TRBV4-1 and TRBJ2-3, with a weak D call TRBD2 (5 bases). The germline V and J ends were trimmed by 2 bases and 4 bases, with 16 bases remaining between them. The CDR3 contains 16 residues. CDR1 is MGHRA and CDR2 is YSYEKL in the germline V gene. Here the CDR3 DNA reads TGCGCCAGCAGCCAACGGGGAGAAGTGTTAGCAGATACGCAGTATTTT. Translating gives CASSQRGEVLADTQYF.